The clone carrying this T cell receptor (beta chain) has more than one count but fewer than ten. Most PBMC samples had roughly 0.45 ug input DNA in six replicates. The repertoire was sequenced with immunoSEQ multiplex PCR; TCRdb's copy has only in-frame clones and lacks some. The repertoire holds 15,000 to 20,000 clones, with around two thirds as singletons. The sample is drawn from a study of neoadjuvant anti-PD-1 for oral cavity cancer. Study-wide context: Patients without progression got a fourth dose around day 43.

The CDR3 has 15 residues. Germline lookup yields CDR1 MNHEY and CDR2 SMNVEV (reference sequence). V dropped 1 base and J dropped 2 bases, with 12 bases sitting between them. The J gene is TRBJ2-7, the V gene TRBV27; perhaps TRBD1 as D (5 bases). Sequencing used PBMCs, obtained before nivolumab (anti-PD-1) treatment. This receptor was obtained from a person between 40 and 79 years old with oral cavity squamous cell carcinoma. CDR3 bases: TGTGCCAGCAGTTTATACCCAGGGCCTCCCTACGAGCAGTACTTC. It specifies CASSLYPGPPYEQYF.